The 15 T cell receptor beta chains given below trace back to one sample, sequenced in a study of regulatory T cells in long-lasting Graves disease. Time point described: newly diagnosed GD, antithyroid drugs for less than 3 months. After RNA was extracted from PBMCs, the TCR library was made from it. The authors built TCR beta libraries using iRepertoire HTBI primers and Arm-PCR of CDR3 regions. TCRdb reanalysed the multiplex PCR reads using MiXCR and keeps one entry per CDR3 protein. The data show roughly 360,000 distinct CDR3 sequences, 12% seen once. The sample also formed part of further work on T cells in Graves' hyperthyroidism and ophthalmopathy.

Sequenced material: peripheral blood mononuclear cells (PBMCs), taken at new diagnosis, from a patient treated with antithyroid drugs. These receptors were obtained from a young woman with Graves disease.

This clonotype was picked up a small number of times. The chain recombines TRBV10-2 with TRBJ2-7; maybe TRBD2 (5 bases). V lost 2 bases to trimming and J lost 0 bases, with 14 bases between them. The germline gives CDR1 WSHSY, CDR2 SAAADI. The CDR3 covers 16 residues. For the CDR3, the DNA is TGCGCCAGCAGTGAGAACCAGGACTCCTTCTCCTACGAGCAGTACTTC. Amino acid sequence: CASSENQDSFSYEQYF.

This sequence joins TRBV6-2 or TRBV6-3 and TRBJ1-3, with TRBD1 as a possible D gene (5 bases). Germline V gives CDR1 MNHEY, CDR2 SVGEGT. The CDR3 is made up of 15 amino acids. Trimming removed 2 bases at V and 4 bases at J, with 12 bases between. CDR3: CASSYRRTKGNTIYF. As DNA, the CDR3 is TGTGCCAGCAGTTACCGGCGGACAAAAGGAAACACCATATATTTT.

The table lists this clonotype with a few counts. The chain links TRBV19 to TRBJ2-7; D unresolved. The ends were cut back, 5 bases at V and 6 bases at J, with 11 bases in the middle. In germline, CDR1 is LNHDA, CDR2 SQIVND (reference sequence). The CDR3 consists of 12 residues. For the CDR3, the DNA is TGTGCCAGTAGTTTCACACGGAGCGAGCAGTACTTC. Translated: CASSFTRSEQYF.

On this clonotype itself: A much larger clone differs by one base, so this may be a read error. The rearrangement uses TRBV29-1 and TRBJ2-1; 8 bases match TRBD2. The CDR3 consists of 13 residues. Germline V CDR1 and CDR2: SQVTM, ANQGSEA. CDR3 in DNA: TGCAGCGGAAGCGGGAGAGCCTACAATGAGCGGTTCTTC. Residues: CSGSGRAYNERFF.

As to this clonotype: This may be a read error: a much more frequent sequence differs by one nucleotide. Here the CDR3 DNA reads TGTGCCAGCAGCCAAGAAGGCGGGATAGCCTACGAGCAGTACGTC. Its translation: CASSQEGGIAYEQYV. The rearrangement uses TRBV4-2 and TRBJ2-7; a possible D gene is TRBD2 (6 bases). This CDR3 contains 15 residues. The V end lost 0 bases, the J end lost 2 bases, and 11 bases lay between the germline ends. Germline loops: CDR1 LGHNA, CDR2 YNFKEQ.

This clonotype turned up a few times. The chain carries TRBV7-2 and TRBJ1-4, with a possible D match to TRBD1 (6 bases). The V gene lost 4 bases and the J gene lost 7 bases, with 13 bases spanning the gap. Germline-derived CDR1 and CDR2 are SGHTA and FQGNSA. This CDR3 comprises 14 residues. The DNA for the CDR3 is TGTGCCAGCAGCTGGGGACACCGAGGTGAAAAACTGTTTTTT. Protein: CASSWGHRGEKLFF. The full variable domain, with the rest looked up from reference TRBV7-2 and TRBJ1-4, is GAGVSQSPSNKVTEKGKDVELRCDPISGHTALYWYRQSLGQGLEFLIYFQGNSAPDKSGLPSDRFSAERTGGSVSTLTIQRTQQEDSAVYLCASSWGHRGEKLFFGSGTQLSVL.

This clonotype was recorded many times. J is TRBJ2-7 and V is TRBV7-2; D remains ambiguous. This CDR3 contains 13 residues. Germline CDR1 is SGHTA and CDR2 is FQGNSA. Trimming removed 3 bases at V and 3 bases at J, with 9 bases between. The CDR3 loop is CASSFRRIYEQYF. The CDR3 nucleotides are TGTGCCAGCAGCTTTCGGCGGATCTACGAGCAGTACTTC.

This chain connects TRBV7-3 to TRBJ2-7, with D tentatively TRBD1 (6 bases). CDR1 and CDR2 from the germline V gene are SGHTA and FQGTGA. CDR3 length: 19 amino acids. Trimming removed 5 bases from V and 0 bases from J, with 26 bases in between. The DNA for the CDR3 is TGTGCCAGCAGCCCATCACTGTTTTCGGTGGGGACAAACTCCTACGAGCAGTACTTC. It is translated as CASSPSLFSVGTNSYEQYF.

A few counts support this clonotype. The chain is built from TRBV7-3 and TRBJ2-5; the D gene could be TRBD1 or TRBD2 (6 bases each). The CDR3 totals 15 residues. Germline CDR1 is SGHTA and CDR2 is FQGTGA. V gave up 5 bases and J gave up 7 bases, with 20 bases separating them. CDR3 in amino acids: CASSSLGGFGGTQYF. CDR3 nucleotides: TGTGCCAGCAGCAGCCTAGGGGGGTTTGGAGGGACCCAGTACTTC.

This clonotype was counted many times. The rearrangement joins TRBV28 to TRBJ2-3; no clear D gene. The germline gives CDR1 MDHEN, CDR2 SYDVKM. V lost 10 bases and J lost 2, with 4 bases in between. The CDR3 totals 10 residues. CDR3 in DNA: TGTGCCACCTACACAGATACGCAGTATTTT. It encodes CATYTDTQYF.

This clonotype was counted many times. This rearrangement joins TRBV13 to TRBJ2-7; TRBD1 is a possible D gene (5 bases). V was clipped by 8 bases and J by 2 bases, with 13 bases between them. The CDR3 length is 13 residues. Germline loops: CDR1 PRHDT, CDR2 FYEKMQ (reference sequence). The CDR3 region has the DNA TGTGCCAGCTCGACGACAGTCGCCTACGAGCAGTACTTC. As protein: CASSTTVAYEQYF.

This clonotype was observed many times. CDR3 bases: TGTGCCAGCAGGGGTGCGGGGCGGCCCTATGGCTACACCTTC. It encodes CASRGAGRPYGYTF. The chain couples TRBV28 to TRBJ1-2; weak D call: TRBD1 (5 bases). Trimming took 6 bases from V and 4 from J, leaving 15 bases between them. The CDR3 covers 14 residues. CDR1 is MDHEN, CDR2 SYDVKM, per germline.

This clonotype was detected ten times or more. The gene calls are TRBV28 and TRBJ1-1; D remains unclear. The CDR3 loop spans 13 amino acids. The V end lost 2 bases, the J end lost 1 base, and 5 bases lay between the germline ends. Germline assignment: CDR1 MDHEN and CDR2 SYDVKM. CDR3: CASSLIENTEAFF. The CDR3 coding sequence is TGTGCCAGCAGTTTAATAGAGAACACTGAAGCTTTCTTT.

This clonotype has a single count. This chain links TRBV10-3 with TRBJ1-4, with D perhaps TRBD1 (5 bases). Trimming took off 3 bases at V and 3 bases at J, with 17 bases between the two ends. This CDR3 is built from 17 residues. The germline V gene has CDR1 ENHRY and CDR2 SYGVKD. The CDR3 loop reads CAISERGKTAANEKLFF. Written as DNA, the CDR3 is TGTGCCATCAGTGAACGAGGGAAGACAGCTGCTAATGAAAAACTGTTTTTT.

This clonotype has ten or more counts. This sequence joins TRBV3-1 and TRBJ1-1; TRBD1 might be the D (5 bases). The V end lost 1 base, the J end lost 2 bases, and 14 bases lay between the germline ends. Germline V CDR1 and CDR2: LGHDT, YNNKEL (reference sequence). CDR3 size: 16 residues. In DNA, the CDR3 is TGTGCCAGCAGCCAAGGTTCGGGGCCGATTAACACTGAAGCTTTCTTT. Translating it yields CASSQGSGPINTEAFF.